This passage covers 32 T cell receptor beta chains from one sample sequenced in a study of PD-1 blockade in classical Hodgkin lymphoma (dated by TCRdb to 2020 to 2022). Receptor amplification or capture employed the immunoSEQ multiplex PCR assay. Imported from immuneACCESS, the table was reduced by TCRdb to in-frame sequences with V and J called. These copies leave out some clones; in studies compared against another copy, an unresolved V gene accounts for under half, and the cause of the remainder is not known. The sample profile shows under 25,000 clones; 77% of them were found once. Of the sample, approximately 37% is held by the ten largest clones. This specimen's time point label, interpreted: cycle 2 day 1 (C2D1) of nivolumab. Relapse after autologous stem cell transplantation had occurred in all trial patients, and cohorts A, B and C were distinguished by prior brentuximab vedotin exposure.

Sequences were derived from peripheral blood mononuclear cells (PBMCs), sampled before the second cycle of nivolumab. The source is a human donor with classical Hodgkin lymphoma.

This chain connects TRBV28 to TRBJ1-6; D is uncertain. Germline V gives CDR1 MDHEN, CDR2 SYDVKM. V dropped 2 bases and J dropped 7 bases, with 6 bases sitting between them. The CDR3 length is 13 residues. For the CDR3, the DNA is TGTGCCAGCAGTTTAAGTAGAAATTCACCCCTCCACTTT. The encoded protein is CASSLSRNSPLHF.

The chain recombines TRBV6-1 with TRBJ2-1; TRBD2 aligns across 10 bases. Per germline, CDR1 MNHNS and CDR2 SASEGT. The ends lost 7 bases at V and 7 bases at J; junction bases unmatched: 7. The CDR3 runs 14 residues. The CDR3 region has the DNA TGTGCCAGCACCCCTAGCGGGGGTAGAAATGAGCAGTTCTTC. It specifies CASTPSGGRNEQFF.

The chain is built from TRBV19 and TRBJ1-1, with TRBD1 matching 8 bases. Germline trimming cut 8 bases from V and 1 base from J; bases unmatched to any gene: 3. The CDR3 has 13 residues. CDR1 is LNHDA, CDR2 SQIVND, per germline (reference sequence). CDR3 residues: CASATGANTEAFF. CDR3 bases: TGTGCCAGTGCGACAGGGGCGAACACTGAAGCTTTCTTT.

The rearrangement uses TRBV6-1 and TRBJ2-7; 9 bases map to TRBD2. The germline V gene has CDR1 MNHNS and CDR2 SASEGT. This CDR3 contains 15 residues. V dropped 6 bases and J dropped 4; count of bases not matched to a gene: 10. The CDR3 loop reads CASSHGTSFLYEQYF. As DNA, the CDR3 is TGTGCCAGCAGCCACGGGACTAGCTTTTTATACGAGCAGTACTTC.

This clone was picked up a small number of times. This rearrangement joins TRBV10-3 to TRBJ1-5; D is possibly TRBD1 (6 bases). The V end lost 0 bases, the J end lost 6 bases, and 9 bases lay between the germline ends. The germline CDR1 and CDR2 sequences are ENHRY and SYGVKD. There are 14 residues in the CDR3. The CDR3, as DNA: TGTGCCATCAGTGAGTCCAGGGGTTCTCAGCCCCAGCATTTT. This translates into CAISESRGSQPQHF.

The chain couples TRBV7-2 to TRBJ2-1; 13 bases match TRBD2. V lost 1 base and J lost 5; bases outside the gene matches: 8. There are 18 residues in the CDR3. Germline assignment: CDR1 SGHTA and CDR2 FQGNSA. The CDR3 DNA is TGTGCCAGCAGCTTAGATGCAGGCGGGACTAGCGGGGACAATGAGCAGTTCTTC. This gives the protein CASSLDAGGTSGDNEQFF. Full variable domain (remainder filled in from reference TRBV7-2 and TRBJ2-1): GAGVSQSPSNKVTEKGKDVELRCDPISGHTALYWYRQSLGQGLEFLIYFQGNSAPDKSGLPSDRFSAERTGGSVSTLTIQRTQQEDSAVYLCASSLDAGGTSGDNEQFFGPGTRLTVL.

The rearrangement uses TRBV6-5 and TRBJ2-2; the D is unclear. The germline V gene has CDR1 MNHEY and CDR2 SVGAGI. Between the trimmed V and J ends, which lost 6 bases and 6 bases, there was a span of 14 bases. The CDR3 length is 14 residues. The CDR3 DNA reads as TGTGCCAGCAGGTGGGGTAGTCCGGCCGGGGAGCTGTTTTTT. The encoded protein is CASRWGSPAGELFF.

This chain links TRBV15 with TRBJ1-5, with D possibly being TRBD1 (6 bases). The CDR3 covers 18 residues. Looked up from germline, CDR1 is LNHNV and CDR2 is YYDKDF (reference sequence). The ends were cut back, 0 bases at V and 6 bases at J, with 21 bases in the middle. In DNA, the CDR3 is TGTGCCACCAGCAGAGATGGGGGGCGCGGGGCCCCCTTTCAGCCCCAGCATTTT. It is translated as CATSRDGGRGAPFQPQHF.

The chain joins TRBV2 to TRBJ2-5; 7 bases fit TRBD2. J was trimmed by 4 bases and V by 7 bases; bases with no gene match: 6. Germline V lookup: CDR1 SNHLY, CDR2 FYNNEI. The CDR3 sequence is 13 residues long. DNA for the CDR3: TGTGCCAGCACCTCGGGGAGGGGAGAGACCCAGTACTTC. This encodes CASTSGRGETQYF.

V is TRBV5-1 and J is TRBJ1-4; D uncertain. This CDR3 contains 14 residues. The V end lost 4 bases, the J end lost 8 bases, and 15 bases lay between the germline ends. Germline V CDR1 and CDR2: SGHRS, YFSETQ. This CDR3 is CASSDRAGPEKLFF. DNA for the CDR3: TGCGCCAGCAGCGATAGGGCAGGCCCGGAAAAACTGTTTTTT.

The V call is TRBV4-1, the J call TRBJ2-1; TRBD2 matches at 7 bases. The CDR3 has 15 amino acids. CDR1 and CDR2 from the germline V gene are MGHRA and YSYEKL. After removal of 3 bases from V and 8 bases from J, the junction contained 10 bases not matched to a gene. The CDR3 spells CASSQEGGARYEQFF. CDR3 sequence (DNA): TGCGCCAGCAGCCAGGAGGGAGGGGCCCGTTATGAGCAGTTCTTC.

The chain couples TRBV2 to TRBJ2-7; 7 bases are shared with TRBD2. CDR3 size: 15 residues. The germline V gene has CDR1 SNHLY and CDR2 FYNNEI. V shed 6 bases, J shed 7 bases, and the junction held 15 bases outside the gene matches. The CDR3 protein is CASSPRLGRAGEQYF. For the CDR3, the DNA is TGTGCCAGCAGCCCCAGACTAGGGAGGGCGGGGGAGCAGTACTTC.

The chain employs TRBV7-8 and TRBJ2-7; a weak D match, TRBD1 (6 bases). The CDR3 extends over 13 amino acids. Germline-derived CDR1 and CDR2 are SGHVS and FQNEAQ. V shed 7 bases and J shed 1 base, with 11 bases lying between them. CDR3 nucleotides: TGTGCCAGCAACACAGGGCGATCCTACGAGCAGTACTTC. Protein sequence: CASNTGRSYEQYF.

J is TRBJ2-7 and V is TRBV4-2; D unclear. Trimming removed 3 bases from V and 2 bases from J, with 14 bases in between. Germline CDR1 LGHNA, CDR2 YNFKEQ. The CDR3 is 15 amino acids. As DNA, the CDR3 is TGTGCCAGCAGCCATGAGAGAGGAAAGACCTACGAGCAGTACTTC. Protein: CASSHERGKTYEQYF.

This sequence joins TRBV6-1 and TRBJ1-2; D unclear. The CDR3 covers 13 residues. Germline CDR1 and CDR2: MNHNS and SASEGT. The V gene lost 9 bases and the J gene lost 2 bases, with 13 bases spanning the gap. CDR3 nucleotides: TGTGCCAGTTCCGTAGGGCAGAACTATGGCTACACCTTC. Translation gives CASSVGQNYGYTF.

V and J are TRBV11-2 and TRBJ2-2, with D perhaps being TRBD1 or TRBD2 (6 bases each). The germline CDR1 and CDR2 sequences are SGHAT and FQNNGV. This CDR3 has 12 amino acids. V was pared by 11 bases and J by 8 bases, with 15 bases between. The CDR3 spells CAQSGGPGELFF. The CDR3 bases are TGTGCCCAAAGTGGGGGGCCTGGGGAGCTGTTTTTT.

The V call is TRBV7-8, the J call TRBJ2-1, with TRBD2 matching 9 bases. CDR3 length: 15 amino acids. The V gene end was trimmed by 5 bases and the J gene end by 0 bases; junction bases not matched to a gene: 2. CDR1 and CDR2 (germline): SGHVS, FQNEAQ. The CDR3 here is CASSPSGDSYNEQFF. The CDR3 coding sequence is TGTGCCAGCAGCCCTAGCGGGGACTCCTACAATGAGCAGTTCTTC. The complete variable domain, with remaining parts taken from reference TRBV7-8 and TRBJ2-1, reads GAGVSQSPRYKVAKRGQDVALRCDPISGHVSLFWYQQALGQGPEFLTYFQNEAQLDKSGLPSDRFFAERPEGSVSTLKIQRTQQEDSAVYLCASSPSGDSYNEQFFGPGTRLTVL.

The CDR3 region has the DNA TGTGCCAGCAGCCCTGGGACGTTGAGCTCTGGGGCCAACGTCCTGACTTTC. Its protein is CASSPGTLSSGANVLTF. The chain joins TRBV11-3 to TRBJ2-6, with D tentatively TRBD1 or TRBD2 (5 bases each). Trimming took 5 bases from V and 0 from J, leaving 14 bases between them. CDR1 and CDR2 from the germline V gene are SGHNT and YENEEA. The CDR3 has 17 residues.

The chain is built from TRBV7-2 and TRBJ2-1; 10 positions match TRBD2. This CDR3 is 13 amino acids long. Looked up from germline, CDR1 is SGHTA and CDR2 is FQGNSA. Trimming removed 2 bases from V and 13 bases from J; junction bases left unmatched: 5. The chain's CDR3 is CASSLTSGTNQFF. The CDR3 DNA sequence: TGTGCCAGCAGCTTAACTAGCGGGACAAACCAGTTCTTC.

The chain couples TRBV7-9 to TRBJ2-4; D possibly matches TRBD1 or TRBD2 (6 bases each). Germline V gene sequence: CDR1 SEHNR, CDR2 FQNEAQ (reference sequence). V lost 5 bases, J lost 3 bases, and 20 bases lay in between. The CDR3 has 17 residues. CDR3 amino acids: CASSVLQQEGGKNIQYF. In DNA, the CDR3 is TGTGCCAGCAGCGTACTTCAACAGGAGGGGGGCAAAAACATTCAGTACTTC.

V gene TRBV6-1 combines with J gene TRBJ1-1; the D gene is possibly TRBD1 (5 bases). CDR1 and CDR2 from the germline V gene are MNHNS and SASEGT. V was cut by 11 bases and J by 1 base, with 8 bases left in between. The CDR3 spans 11 residues. The CDR3 loop reads CALGRNTEAFF. CDR3 nucleotide sequence: TGTGCCTTGGGACGGAACACTGAAGCTTTCTTT.

The rearrangement joins TRBV30 to TRBJ1-3; possible D gene TRBD1, 5 bases. The germline V gene has CDR1 GTSNPN and CDR2 SVGIG (reference sequence). The germline V and J ends were trimmed by 5 bases and 0 bases, with 11 bases remaining between them. This CDR3 is 14 amino acids long. CDR3 protein: CAWAQGGSGNTIYF. CDR3 sequence (DNA): TGTGCCTGGGCTCAGGGAGGCTCTGGAAACACCATATATTTT.

V is TRBV19 and J is TRBJ2-5; 8 bases match TRBD1. CDR1 is LNHDA, CDR2 SQIVND, per germline (reference sequence). After removal of 7 bases from V and 4 bases from J, the junction contained 5 bases not matched to a gene. The CDR3 has 13 residues. CDR3 in DNA: TGTGCCAGTAAGGGACAGGCTGGAGAGACCCAGTACTTC. This gives the protein CASKGQAGETQYF.

This clone showed up just a few times. No DNA is shown, since the ends of the CDR3 on it are uncertain; the CDR3 is the one TCRdb lists. V gene TRBV6-5 combines with J gene TRBJ2-7; the table's D call, TRBD2, has no DNA check behind it. From germline, CDR1 is MNHEY and CDR2 SVGAGI. The CDR3 is 15 amino acids long, termini counted. CDR3 sequence: CASSSSGLPSYEQYF.

The J gene is TRBJ2-2, the V gene TRBV27, with a possible D match to TRBD1 (5 bases). Trimming cost V 8 bases and J 7 bases, with 8 bases left between them. The CDR3 is 11 amino acids. Germline V gene data show CDR1 as MNHEY and CDR2 as SMNVEV (reference sequence). The CDR3 DNA reads TGTGCCAGCCCAGGGTTCGGGGAGCTGTTTTTT. This translates into CASPGFGELFF.

The chain uses TRBV7-9 and TRBJ2-7; D perhaps matches TRBD2 (5 bases). V was shortened by 5 bases and J by 5 bases, with 22 bases between the two germline ends. Germline CDR1 reads SEHNR; CDR2 reads FQNEAQ (reference sequence). The CDR3 is 16 residues long. The CDR3 DNA follows: TGTGCCAGCAGCCTGGCCGCAACAGAACCTAGCCACGAGCAGTACTTC. Translation gives CASSLAATEPSHEQYF.

The V gene is TRBV19, the J gene TRBJ1-5; 9 nucleotides align to TRBD1. The germline gives CDR1 LNHDA, CDR2 SQIVND (reference sequence). Trimming removed 6 bases from V and 0 bases from J; junction bases left unmatched: 9. The CDR3 is 17 amino acids. Here the CDR3 reads CASRSPGQGGSNQPQHF. In DNA form, the CDR3 reads TGTGCCAGTAGATCACCGGGACAGGGAGGTAGCAATCAGCCCCAGCATTTT.

The CDR3 sequence is CASSSSRDRAGGNQPQHF. DNA for the CDR3: TGTGCCAGCAGCTCCAGCCGGGACAGGGCTGGGGGGAATCAGCCCCAGCATTTT. This chain joins TRBV5-6 and TRBJ1-5; 9 bases line up with TRBD1. The junction had 14 bases not matched to a gene; V was cut back by 3 bases and J by 4 bases. Germline lookup yields CDR1 SGHDT and CDR2 YYEEEE. This CDR3 is 18 amino acids long.

The rearrangement links TRBV18 to TRBJ1-4; a possible D gene is TRBD1 (6 bases). V was shortened by 2 bases and J by 8 bases, with 12 bases between the two germline ends. The CDR3 totals 14 residues. Germline V gene data show CDR1 as KGHSH and CDR2 as LQKENI. CDR3 residues: CASSPNRVNEKLFF. The CDR3 DNA follows: TGTGCCAGCTCACCAAACAGGGTAAACGAAAAACTGTTTTTT.

Sample share makes this clone medium-sized. This rearrangement joins TRBV6-5 to TRBJ1-1; 8 bases are shared with TRBD1. The trim removed 4 bases at V and 11 bases at J, leaving 6 bases unmatched. CDR3 length equals 12 residues. The germline V gene encodes CDR1 MNHEY and CDR2 SVGAGI. In DNA form, the CDR3 reads TGTGCCAGCAGTTCCTTGACAGGGGAGGCTTTCTTT. Its protein is CASSSLTGEAFF.

The chain joins TRBV6-1 to TRBJ1-1; the D is unclear. Germline CDR1 is MNHNS and CDR2 is SASEGT. The germline V and J ends were trimmed by 4 bases and 0 bases, with 9 bases remaining between them. The CDR3 totals 14 residues. In nucleotides, the CDR3 is TGTGCCAGCAGTGGAGGATACATGAACACTGAAGCTTTCTTT. Amino acid sequence: CASSGGYMNTEAFF.

This chain links TRBV23-1 with TRBJ2-7, with D possibly being TRBD1 or TRBD2 (5 bases each). TRBV23-1 has ORF status, its function being uncertain. The CDR3 loop spans 17 amino acids. The ends were cut back, 4 bases at V and 4 bases at J, with 23 bases in the middle. In DNA form, the CDR3 reads TGCGCCAGCAGTCTCTGCACCCGGGACCGCAACATATACGAGCAGTACTTC. Amino acids: CASSLCTRDRNIYEQYF.